The rows below give T cell receptor beta chains drawn from one sample of a study of OX40 agonist ivuxolimab in advanced cancers. Libraries were prepared by immunoSEQ multiplex PCR; TCRdb keeps only in-frame clonotypes and omits some of them. In the table there are tens of thousands of clones, 70% to 90% of which are singletons. The sample was CD4+ or CD8+ T cells sorted from blood, taken in a trial of the OX40 agonist ivuxolimab. The receptors derive from an adult with an advanced solid tumor such as melanoma, head and neck, liver or kidney cancer. CDR3s include the opening cysteine and the closing phenylalanine or tryptophan. A D gene is named only where the DNA matches it firmly. Size tells how often a clone was seen (once, few, many) or the class of an expanded clone, and some rows leave it out.

clone size: once; D gene: NA; J gene: TRBJ2-1; V gene: TRBV5-1; CDR3 protein: CASSLVLNEQFF; CDR3 DNA: TGCGCCAGCAGCTTGGTGCTCAATGAGCAGTTCTTC
clone size: NA; D gene: TRBD1; J gene: TRBJ2-6; V gene: TRBV9; CDR3 protein: CASSVAGTAGTSGANVLTF; CDR3 DNA: TGTGCCAGCAGCGTAGCCGGGACAGCTGGGACCTCTGGGGCCAACGTCCTGACTTTC
clone size: NA; D gene: NA; J gene: TRBJ2-5; V gene: TRBV21-1; CDR3 protein: CASSKGGQQSRETQYF; CDR3 DNA: TGTGCCAGCAGCAAAGGTGGCCAACAGTCGAGGGAGACCCAGTACTTC
clone size: NA; D gene: TRBD2; J gene: TRBJ2-3; V gene: TRBV5-4; CDR3 protein: CASKPAGGTDTQYF; CDR3 DNA: TGTGCCAGCAAACCAGCGGGGGGCACAGATACGCAGTATTTT
clone size: NA; D gene: TRBD1; J gene: TRBJ2-7; V gene: TRBV10-2; CDR3 protein: CASSSPGGYPYEQYF; CDR3 DNA: TGCGCCAGCAGTTCTCCAGGGGGATACCCTTACGAGCAGTACTTC
clone size: NA; D gene: TRBD2; J gene: TRBJ2-3; V gene: TRBV5-4; CDR3 protein: CASSLAWRGTTDTQYF; CDR3 DNA: TGTGCCAGCAGCTTGGCTTGGCGGGGGACCACAGATACGCAGTATTTT
clone size: few; D gene: NA; J gene: TRBJ1-1; V gene: TRBV4-3; CDR3 protein: CASSQDSEAFF; CDR3 DNA: TGCGCCAGCAGCCAAGACAGTGAAGCTTTCTTT
clone size: few; D gene: TRBD1; J gene: TRBJ1-2; V gene: TRBV4-3; CDR3 protein: CASKYRGTGEYGYTF; CDR3 DNA: TGCGCCTCCAAGTACAGGGGGACAGGGGAGTACGGCTACACCTTC
clone size: few; D gene: NA; J gene: TRBJ1-1; V gene: TRBV6-5; CDR3 protein: CASNRGTEAFF; CDR3 DNA: TGTGCCAGCAACCGGGGGACTGAAGCTTTCTTT
clone size: NA; D gene: TRBD1; J gene: TRBJ1-6; V gene: TRBV10-2; CDR3 protein: CASSEIDRGDNSPLHF; CDR3 DNA: TGCGCCAGCAGTGAGATTGACAGGGGTGATAATTCACCCCTCCACTTT
clone size: NA; D gene: NA; J gene: TRBJ1-2; V gene: TRBV7-2; CDR3 protein: CASSLDRRGYTF; CDR3 DNA: TGTGCCAGCAGCTTAGACAGGCGGGGCTACACCTTC
clone size: NA; D gene: NA; J gene: TRBJ2-1; V gene: TRBV7-6; CDR3 protein: CASSLDPPFGGREQFF; CDR3 DNA: TGTGCCAGCAGCTTGGACCCCCCCTTTGGGGGACGAGAGCAGTTCTTC
clone size: NA; D gene: NA; J gene: TRBJ2-7; V gene: TRBV11-1; CDR3 protein: CASSLVTQGGEQYF; CDR3 DNA: TGTGCCAGCAGCTTAGTTACACAGGGAGGAGAGCAGTACTTC
clone size: NA; D gene: TRBD1; J gene: TRBJ2-6; V gene: TRBV9; CDR3 protein: CASSSDPDRTGANVLTF; CDR3 DNA: TGTGCCAGCAGCTCTGACCCGGACAGGACCGGGGCCAACGTCCTGACTTTC
clone size: few; D gene: TRBD2; J gene: TRBJ2-7; V gene: TRBV9; CDR3 protein: CASSVGTSGGAYEQYF; CDR3 DNA: TGTGCCAGCAGCGTAGGGACTAGCGGGGGGGCCTACGAGCAGTACTTC
clone size: NA; D gene: NA; J gene: TRBJ2-1; V gene: TRBV6-6; CDR3 protein: CASSPSRAGNEQFF; CDR3 DNA: TGTGCCAGCAGTCCTTCCAGGGCAGGCAATGAGCAGTTCTTC
clone size: NA; D gene: TRBD1; J gene: TRBJ2-7; V gene: TRBV7-9; CDR3 protein: CASSDRAPGQGSYEQYF; CDR3 DNA: TGTGCCAGCAGCGATAGGGCTCCGGGACAGGGAAGCTACGAGCAGTACTTC
clone size: once; D gene: NA; J gene: TRBJ2-3; V gene: TRBV6-6; CDR3 protein: CASSFARGVTDTQYF; CDR3 DNA: TGTGCCAGCAGTTTCGCCAGGGGGGTAACAGATACGCAGTATTTT
clone size: NA; D gene: TRBD1; J gene: TRBJ1-5; V gene: TRBV6-6; CDR3 protein: CASSYGGGRSNQPQHF; CDR3 DNA: TGTGCCAGCAGTTACGGAGGGGGCCGGAGCAATCAGCCCCAGCATTTT
clone size: NA; D gene: TRBD2; J gene: TRBJ2-3; V gene: TRBV27; CDR3 protein: CASSPKRGQGTDTQYF; CDR3 DNA: TGTGCCAGCAGCCCAAAGCGGGGGCAGGGCACAGATACGCAGTATTTT
clone size: NA; D gene: NA; J gene: TRBJ1-5; V gene: TRBV5-8; CDR3 protein: CASRDGHRQPQHF; CDR3 DNA: TGTGCCAGCAGGGACGGACATAGGCAGCCCCAGCATTTT
clone size: NA; D gene: TRBD2; J gene: TRBJ2-3; V gene: TRBV9; CDR3 protein: CASSLTLSPRGGADTQYF; CDR3 DNA: TGTGCCAGCAGCCTAACGCTCTCGCCCCGGGGGGGCGCTGATACGCAGTATTTT